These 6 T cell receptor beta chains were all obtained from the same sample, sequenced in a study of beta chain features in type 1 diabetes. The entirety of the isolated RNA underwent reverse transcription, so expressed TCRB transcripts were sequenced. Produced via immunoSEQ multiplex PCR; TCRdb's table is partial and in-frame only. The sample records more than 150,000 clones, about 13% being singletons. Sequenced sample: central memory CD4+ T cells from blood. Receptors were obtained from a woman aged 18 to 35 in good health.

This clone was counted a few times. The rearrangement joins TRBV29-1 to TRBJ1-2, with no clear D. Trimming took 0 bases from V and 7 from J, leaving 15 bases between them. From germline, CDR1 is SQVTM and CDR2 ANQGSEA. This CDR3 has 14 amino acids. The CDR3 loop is CSVEDPRRALGYTF. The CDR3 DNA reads TGCAGCGTTGAAGATCCTAGGAGGGCGCTTGGCTACACCTTC.

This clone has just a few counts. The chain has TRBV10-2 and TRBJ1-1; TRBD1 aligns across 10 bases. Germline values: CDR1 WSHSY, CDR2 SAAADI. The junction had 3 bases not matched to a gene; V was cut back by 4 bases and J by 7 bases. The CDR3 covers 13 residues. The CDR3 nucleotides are TGCGCCAGCAGTGCCGGACAGGGGGGTGAAGCTTTCTTT. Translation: CASSAGQGGEAFF.

For the CDR3, the DNA is TGTGCCAGCAGCTTAGTACCCCAAACTAGCGGGAGGTTCAATGAGCAGTTCTTC. This codes for CASSLVPQTSGRFNEQFF. This chain uses TRBV7-9 with TRBJ2-1, with 12 bases lining up with TRBD2. Germline V gene lookup returns CDR1 SEHNR and CDR2 FQNEAQ (reference sequence). The CDR3 totals 18 residues. Germline trimming cut 1 base from V and 6 bases from J; bases unmatched to any gene: 10.

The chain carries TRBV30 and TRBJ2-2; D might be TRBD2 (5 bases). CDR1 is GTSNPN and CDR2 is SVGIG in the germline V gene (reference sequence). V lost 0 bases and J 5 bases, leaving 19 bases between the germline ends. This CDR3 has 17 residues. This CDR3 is CAWSVRRGGSWTGELFF. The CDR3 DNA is TGTGCCTGGAGTGTACGCCGGGGTGGGAGTTGGACCGGGGAGCTGTTTTTT.

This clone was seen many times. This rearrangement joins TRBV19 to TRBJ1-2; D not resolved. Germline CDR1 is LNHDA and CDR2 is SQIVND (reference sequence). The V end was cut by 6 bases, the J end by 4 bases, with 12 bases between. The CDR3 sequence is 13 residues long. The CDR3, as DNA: TGTGCCAGTAGCCCCGACACAGTCTATGGCTACACCTTC. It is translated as CASSPDTVYGYTF.

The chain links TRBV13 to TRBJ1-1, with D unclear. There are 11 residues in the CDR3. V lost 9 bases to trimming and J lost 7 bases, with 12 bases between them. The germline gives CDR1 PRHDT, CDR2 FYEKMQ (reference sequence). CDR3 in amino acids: CASKRAVEAFF. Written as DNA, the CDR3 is TGTGCCAGTAAGCGGGCAGTTGAAGCTTTCTTT.